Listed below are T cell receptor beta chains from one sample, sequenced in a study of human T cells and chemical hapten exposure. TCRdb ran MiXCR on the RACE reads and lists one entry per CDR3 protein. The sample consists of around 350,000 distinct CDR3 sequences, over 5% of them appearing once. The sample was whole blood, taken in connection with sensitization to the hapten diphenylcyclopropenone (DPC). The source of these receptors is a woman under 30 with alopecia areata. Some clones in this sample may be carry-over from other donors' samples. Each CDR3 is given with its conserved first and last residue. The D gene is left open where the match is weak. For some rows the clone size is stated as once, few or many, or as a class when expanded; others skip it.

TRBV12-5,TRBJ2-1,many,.,TGTGCTAGTGGTTCCCGATGGGGCAGCTCCTACAATGAGCAGTTCTTC,CASGSRWGSSYNEQFF
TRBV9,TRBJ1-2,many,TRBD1,TGTGCCAGCAGCGCCGAGACAGGGGACGGCTACACCTTC,CASSAETGDGYTF
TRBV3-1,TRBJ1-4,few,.,TGTGCCAGCAGCCTACAGGGATCAAGTGAAAAACTGTTTTTT,CASSLQGSSEKLFF
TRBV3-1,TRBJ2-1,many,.,TGTGCCAGCAGCCAAGAAGGTATAGGGGGGATGACAATGGGGCAGTTCTTC,CASSQEGIGGMTMGQFF
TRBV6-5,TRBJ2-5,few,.,TGTGCCAGCAGTTACCCCGCGCCGGCCGGCCAAGAGACCCAGTACTTC,CASSYPAPAGQETQYF
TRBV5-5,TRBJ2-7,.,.,TGTGCCAGCAGCTTGATACTGACTCCCTACGAGCAGTACTTC,CASSLILTPYEQYF
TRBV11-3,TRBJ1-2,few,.,TGTGCCAGCAGCTTTGAAAGGATAAACTATGGCTACACCTTC,CASSFERINYGYTF
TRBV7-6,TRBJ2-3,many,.,TGTGCCAGCACTCCGAGACCCACCCGGACAGATACGCAGTATTTT,CASTPRPTRTDTQYF
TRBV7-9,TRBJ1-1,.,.,TGTGCCAGCCAAAAACAGGCCGGCACCACTGAAGCTTTCTTT,CASQKQAGTTEAFF
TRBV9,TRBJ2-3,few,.,TGTGCCAGCAGCCCTCAAATAGCAGATACGCAGTATTTT,CASSPQIADTQYF
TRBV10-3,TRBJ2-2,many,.,TGTGCCATCAGTGAGTCGCCCGACACCGGGGAGCTGTTTTTT,CAISESPDTGELFF
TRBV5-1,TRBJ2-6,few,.,TGCGCCAGCAGCTTGGCGGGCTCCCCTTCGGGGGCCAACGTCCTGACTTTC,CASSLAGSPSGANVLTF
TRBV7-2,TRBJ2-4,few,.,TGTGCCAGCAGCCTAAGCATAACCAAAAACATTCAGTACTTC,CASSLSITKNIQYF
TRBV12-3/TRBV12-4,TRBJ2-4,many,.,TGTGCCAGTAGTTCGGGAAACATTCAGTACTTC,CASSSGNIQYF
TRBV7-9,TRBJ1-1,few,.,TGTGCCAGCAGCTTAGGGGAAGGCGGGGGTGATCTCTTT,CASSLGEGGGDLF
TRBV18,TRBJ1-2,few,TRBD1,TGTGCCAGCTCACCATTACTCGAGACAGGGGGCACCGATGGCTACACCTTC,CASSPLLETGGTDGYTF